The present entry profiles one T cell receptor beta chain with its context. No cognate antigen has been identified for it. Qualities for individual bases were not recorded, and no much larger clone is one base off. The sample comes from a study of T-cell reconstitution after alpha-beta-depleted transplantation in children (dated by TCRdb to about 2016). In the study overall: T-cell immune reconstitution after TCRalphabeta/CD19-depleted allogeneic hematopoietic cell transplantation in children was quantitatively tracked in the study by means of TCR repertoire profiling. What the research found in general, with its limitations: About two months after transplant, the apparently early recovery of alphabetaT-cell counts reportedly depended on just several hundred clones that had expanded rapidly and came from non-depleted graft cells. In some patients, the high TCRbeta diversity seen at day 60 was put down to recipient T cells and intrathymic progenitors that had survived conditioning. Over the following months the frequencies of hyperexpanded clones went down, and after one year T-cell counts and TCRbeta diversity were mostly credited to newly produced T cells.

V and J are trimmed by 0 bases and 1 base, and the gene matches miss 6 bases of the junction. Reading the germline V gene (reference sequence) gives CDR1 SGHNT and CDR2 YYREEE. Inclusive of the bounding cysteine and phenylalanine, the CDR3 is 17 residues long. Only the CDR3 region is kept as DNA, spanning 51 bases read in frame from base 1. To prepare the library, PCR was applied. Sequenced using an Illumina HiSeq 2500. TCR libraries were prepared with molecular barcoding, using unique molecular identifiers to normalize TCRbeta repertoire quantification. TCRdb reprocessing: public reads trimmed at Q25 with fastp, clones called with MiXCR, in-frame beta chains kept. Rows are unified per CDR3 protein, each entry keeping the most common DNA and genes. This sample comprises about 220,000 distinct CDR3 sequences, 17% of them detected only once. The top ten clones comprise approximately 40% of the sample.

This specimen's treatment or condition label, per the study, means: allogeneic hematopoietic cell transplantation with graft depleted of TCRalphabeta T cells and CD19 B cells. TCRalphabeta/CD19-depleted allogeneic hematopoietic cell grafts were given to the transplant recipients, all of whom were children. The sequencing here drew on PBMCs, mostly from graft donor cells, taken 360 days after TCRalphabeta/CD19-depleted stem cell transplant. The receptor chain draws on TRBV5-4 and TRBJ1-4; TRBD1 agrees with 7 junctional bases. The TCR comes from a male patient under 10 years old who had a stem cell transplant for acute lymphoblastic leukemia, so the T cells may come from the graft donor. The nucleotide sequence reads TGTGCCAGCAGCTTGGGGGACAGCGGCTTAACTAATGAAAAACTGTTTTTT. The encoded protein is CASSLGDSGLTNEKLFF.